What follows are 9 T cell receptor beta chains derived from one specimen sequenced in a study of OX40 agonist ivuxolimab in advanced cancers. Only in-frame clones appear in the TCRdb table, and some are missing; sequencing was by immunoSEQ multiplex PCR. The sample shows tens of thousands of clones, around 80% of them seen only once. The specimen was CD4+ or CD8+ T cells sorted from blood, collected in a trial of the OX40 agonist ivuxolimab. The receptors here all came from an adult with an advanced solid tumor such as melanoma, head and neck, liver or kidney cancer.

This clone was detected a few times. The chain links TRBV11-2 to TRBJ1-1, with D unclear. This CDR3 spans 13 amino acids. V was cut by 1 base and J by 1 base, with 4 bases left in between. Germline CDR1 and CDR2: SGHAT and FQNNGV. CDR3 in DNA: TGTGCCAGCAGCTTAGGGGGGAACACTGAAGCTTTCTTT. Amino acids: CASSLGGNTEAFF.

V and J are TRBV28 and TRBJ1-2, with TRBD1 as a possible D gene (5 bases). The CDR3 runs 15 residues. Germline lookup yields CDR1 MDHEN and CDR2 SYDVKM. V lost 3 bases and J lost 4, with 15 bases in between. CDR3 sequence: CASSLGNRNIYGYTF. In nucleotides, the CDR3 is TGTGCCAGCAGTTTGGGGAACAGGAACATCTATGGCTACACCTTC.

V usage is TRBV5-5 and J usage is TRBJ1-2, with 7 bases identical to TRBD1. J lost 4 bases, V lost 0 bases, and 6 bases had no gene match. The germline V gene encodes CDR1 SGHKS and CDR2 YYEKEE (reference sequence). This CDR3 contains 15 residues. The CDR3 spells CASSLEGRGVYGYTF. The CDR3 coding sequence is TGTGCCAGCAGCTTGGAAGGCAGGGGGGTCTATGGCTACACCTTC.

The rearrangement links TRBV10-1 to TRBJ2-1; 12 nucleotides line up with TRBD2. V lost 2 bases to trimming and J lost 11 bases; unmatched junction nucleotides: 7. The CDR3 is 15 amino acids. Germline CDR1 WNHNN, CDR2 SYGVQD (reference sequence). As DNA, the CDR3 is TGCGCCAGCAGTGAGGTTCCTAGCGGGGGGGTTCAGCAGTTCTTC. Translating it yields CASSEVPSGGVQQFF.

This clone ranks as medium-sized. V is TRBV5-6 and J is TRBJ1-2; TRBD1 might be the D (5 bases). Trimming took 4 bases from V and 8 from J, leaving 15 bases between them. The germline V gene encodes CDR1 SGHDT and CDR2 YYEEEE. The CDR3 is 13 amino acids. CDR3 sequence: CASSPARGRGYTF. DNA for the CDR3: TGTGCCAGCAGCCCCGCTAGGGGTCGGGGCTACACCTTC.

This clone was picked up a small number of times. CDR3 sequence: CASSSGLLNTEAFF. The DNA for the CDR3 is TGTGCCAGTAGTAGCGGGCTACTGAACACTGAAGCTTTCTTT. This sequence joins TRBV19 and TRBJ1-1; D uncertain. Trimming cost V 4 bases and J 0 bases, with 9 bases left between them. The CDR3 runs 14 residues. Germline values: CDR1 LNHDA, CDR2 SQIVND (reference sequence). Full variable domain (rest looked up from reference TRBV19 and TRBJ1-1): DGGITQSPKYLFRKEGQNVTLSCEQNLNHDAMYWYRQDPGQGLRLIYYSQIVNDFQKGDIAEGYSVSREKKESFPLTVTSAQKNPTAFYLCASSSGLLNTEAFFGQGTRLTVV.

In DNA, the CDR3 is TGCGCCAGCAGCCCCCACAGGGGAATAGAGGAGACCCAGTACTTC. It yields the protein CASSPHRGIEETQYF. V and J are TRBV4-1 and TRBJ2-5; 7 bases line up with TRBD1. V dropped 4 bases and J dropped 5; count of bases not matched to a gene: 10. Germline V CDR1 and CDR2: MGHRA, YSYEKL. CDR3 length: 15 residues.

The V call is TRBV5-1, the J call TRBJ1-1, with no clear D. Trimming removed 1 base from V and 1 base from J, with 11 bases in between. Germline CDR1 reads SGHRS; CDR2 reads YFSETQ. The CDR3 spans 15 residues. CDR3 in DNA: TGCGCCAGCAGCTTGAAGGAAAAGACGAACACTGAAGCTTTCTTT. Translation: CASSLKEKTNTEAFF.

This sequence joins TRBV6-6 and TRBJ1-5; TRBD1 is a possible D gene (5 bases). The CDR3 covers 14 residues. The V and J ends lost 2 bases and 0 bases respectively, with 5 bases between them. Germline-derived CDR1 and CDR2 are MNHNY and SVGAGI (reference sequence). The CDR3 loop reads CASSYGGSNQPQHF. The CDR3 DNA is TGTGCCAGCAGTTACGGGGGTAGCAATCAGCCCCAGCATTTT.